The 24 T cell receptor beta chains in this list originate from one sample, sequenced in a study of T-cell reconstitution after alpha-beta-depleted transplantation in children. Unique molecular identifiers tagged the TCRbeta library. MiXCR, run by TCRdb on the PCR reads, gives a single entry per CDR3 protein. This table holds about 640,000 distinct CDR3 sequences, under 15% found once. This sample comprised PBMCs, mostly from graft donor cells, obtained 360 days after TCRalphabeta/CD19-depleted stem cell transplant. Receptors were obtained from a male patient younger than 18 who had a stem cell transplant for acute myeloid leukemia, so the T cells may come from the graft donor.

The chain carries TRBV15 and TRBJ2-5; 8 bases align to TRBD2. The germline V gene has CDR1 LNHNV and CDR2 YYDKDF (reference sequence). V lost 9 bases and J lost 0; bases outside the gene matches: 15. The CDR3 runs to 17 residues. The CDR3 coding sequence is TGTGCCACATCCGGGAGGGCGGGAGGCACGTACCAAGAGACCCAGTACTTC. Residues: CATSGRAGGTYQETQYF.

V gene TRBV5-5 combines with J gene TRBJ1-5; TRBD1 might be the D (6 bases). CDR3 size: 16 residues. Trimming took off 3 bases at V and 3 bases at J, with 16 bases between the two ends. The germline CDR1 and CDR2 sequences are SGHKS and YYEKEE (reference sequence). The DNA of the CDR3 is TGTGCCAGCAGCTGGGCCGGGACACACATCAATCAGCCCCAGCATTTT. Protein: CASSWAGTHINQPQHF.

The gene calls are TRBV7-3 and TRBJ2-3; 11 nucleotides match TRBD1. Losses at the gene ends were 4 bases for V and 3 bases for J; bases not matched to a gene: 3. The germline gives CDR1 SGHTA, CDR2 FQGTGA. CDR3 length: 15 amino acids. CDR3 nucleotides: TGTGCCAGCAGCTCCGGGACAGGGGGAACAGATACGCAGTATTTT. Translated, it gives CASSSGTGGTDTQYF. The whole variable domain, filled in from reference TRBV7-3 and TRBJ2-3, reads GAGVSQTPSNKVTEKGKYVELRCDPISGHTALYWYRQSLGQGPEFLIYFQGTGAADDSGLPNDRFFAVRPEGSVSTLKIQRTERGDSAVYLCASSSGTGGTDTQYFGPGTRLTVL.

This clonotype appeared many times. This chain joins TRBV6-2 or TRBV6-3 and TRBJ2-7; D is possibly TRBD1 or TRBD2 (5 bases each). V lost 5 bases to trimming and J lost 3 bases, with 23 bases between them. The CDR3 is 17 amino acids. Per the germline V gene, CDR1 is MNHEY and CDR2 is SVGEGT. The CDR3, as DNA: TGTGCCAGCAGTACCGCGATCGGGGCGGCCTTGAACTACGAGCAGTACTTC. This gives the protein CASSTAIGAALNYEQYF.

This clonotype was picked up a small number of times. CDR3 nucleotide sequence: TGTGCCTGGAGTGTACTAGCGGGAGGCCCGAACACCGGGGAGCTGTTTTTT. As protein: CAWSVLAGGPNTGELFF. The V call is TRBV30, the J call TRBJ2-2; 12 positions agree with TRBD2. CDR3 length: 17 amino acids. The V gene's germline CDR1 is GTSNPN and CDR2 SVGIG (reference sequence). Trimming cost V 0 bases and J 0 bases; bases outside gene matches: 2.

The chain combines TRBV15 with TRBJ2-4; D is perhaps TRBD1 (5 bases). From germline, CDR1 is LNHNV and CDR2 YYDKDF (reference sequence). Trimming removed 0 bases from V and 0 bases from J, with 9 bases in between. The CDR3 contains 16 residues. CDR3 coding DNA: TGTGCCACCAGCAGAGATCTAGGGGAAGCCAAAAACATTCAGTACTTC. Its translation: CATSRDLGEAKNIQYF.

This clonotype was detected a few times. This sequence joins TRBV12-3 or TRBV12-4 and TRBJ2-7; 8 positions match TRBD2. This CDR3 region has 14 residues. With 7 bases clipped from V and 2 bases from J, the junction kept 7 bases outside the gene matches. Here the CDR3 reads CASTQLGLAYEQYF. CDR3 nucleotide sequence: TGTGCCAGCACCCAGCTGGGACTAGCCTACGAGCAGTACTTC.

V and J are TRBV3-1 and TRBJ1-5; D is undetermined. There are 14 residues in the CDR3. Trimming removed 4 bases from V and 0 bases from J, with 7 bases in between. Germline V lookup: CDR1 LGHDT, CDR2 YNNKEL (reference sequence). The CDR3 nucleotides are TGTGCCAGCAGCCCCGATCTTAGCAATCAGCCCCAGCATTTT. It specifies CASSPDLSNQPQHF.

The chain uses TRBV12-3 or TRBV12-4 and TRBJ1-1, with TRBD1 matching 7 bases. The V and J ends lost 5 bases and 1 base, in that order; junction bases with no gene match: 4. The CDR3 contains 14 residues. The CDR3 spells CASSRDSRNTEAFF. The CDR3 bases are TGTGCCAGCAGTCGGGACAGTAGGAACACTGAAGCTTTCTTT.

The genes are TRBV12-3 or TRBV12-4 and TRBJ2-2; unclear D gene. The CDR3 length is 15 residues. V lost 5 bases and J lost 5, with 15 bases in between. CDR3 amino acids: CASSILSAATGELFF. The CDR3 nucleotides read TGTGCCAGCAGTATACTCTCGGCGGCTACCGGGGAGCTGTTTTTT.

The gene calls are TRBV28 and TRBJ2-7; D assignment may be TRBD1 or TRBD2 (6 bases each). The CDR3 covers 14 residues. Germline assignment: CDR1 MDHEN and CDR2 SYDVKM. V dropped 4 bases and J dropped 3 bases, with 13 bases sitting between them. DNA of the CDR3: TGTGCCAGCAGTTCCCGGACAGCGGGCTACGAGCAGTACTTC. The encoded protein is CASSSRTAGYEQYF.

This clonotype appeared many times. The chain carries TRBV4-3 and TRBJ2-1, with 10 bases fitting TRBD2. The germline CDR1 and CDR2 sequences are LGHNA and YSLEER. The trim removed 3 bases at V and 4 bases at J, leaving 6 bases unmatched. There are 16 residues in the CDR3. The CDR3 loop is CASSQEGLAVYNEQFF. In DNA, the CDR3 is TGCGCCAGCAGCCAGGAAGGACTAGCGGTGTACAATGAGCAGTTCTTC.

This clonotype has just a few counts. The CDR3 DNA is TGCAGTGCTACCACAGGGGTTAGCAATCAGCCCCAGCATTTT. Translation gives CSATTGVSNQPQHF. This chain joins TRBV20-1 and TRBJ1-5; 7 bases are shared with TRBD1. V shed 4 bases, J shed 0 bases, and the junction held 3 bases outside the gene matches. CDR1 and CDR2 (germline): DFQATT, SNEGSKA (reference sequence). This CDR3 region has 14 residues.

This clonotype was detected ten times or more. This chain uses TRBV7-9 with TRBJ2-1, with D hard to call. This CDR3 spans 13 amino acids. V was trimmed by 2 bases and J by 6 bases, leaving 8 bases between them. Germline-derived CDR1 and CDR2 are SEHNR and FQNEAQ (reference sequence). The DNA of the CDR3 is TGTGCCAGCAGCTTAATGACGTCCAATGAGCAGTTCTTC. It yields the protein CASSLMTSNEQFF. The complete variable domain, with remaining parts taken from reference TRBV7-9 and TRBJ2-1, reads DTGVSQNPRHKITKRGQNVTFRCDPISEHNRLYWYRQTLGQGPEFLTYFQNEAQLEKSRLLSDRFSAERPKGSFSTLEIQRTEQGDSAMYLCASSLMTSNEQFFGPGTRLTVL.

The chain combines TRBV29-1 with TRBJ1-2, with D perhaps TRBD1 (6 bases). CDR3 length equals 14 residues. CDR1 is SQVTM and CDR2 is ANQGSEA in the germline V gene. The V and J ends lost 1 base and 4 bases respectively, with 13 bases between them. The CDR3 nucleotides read TGCAGCGTTGAAGGTCAGGGGCGCCCCTATGGCTACACCTTC. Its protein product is CSVEGQGRPYGYTF.

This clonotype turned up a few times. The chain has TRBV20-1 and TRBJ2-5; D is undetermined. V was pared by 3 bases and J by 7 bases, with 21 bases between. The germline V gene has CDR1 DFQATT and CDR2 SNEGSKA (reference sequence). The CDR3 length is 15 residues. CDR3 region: CSASPPASSQWTQYF. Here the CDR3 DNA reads TGCAGTGCTAGTCCCCCCGCGAGCAGCCAATGGACCCAGTACTTC.

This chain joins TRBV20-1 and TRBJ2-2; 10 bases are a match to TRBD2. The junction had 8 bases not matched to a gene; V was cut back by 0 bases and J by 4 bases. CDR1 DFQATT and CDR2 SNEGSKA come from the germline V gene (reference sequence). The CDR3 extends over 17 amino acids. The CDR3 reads CSARDGLAAFGTGELFF. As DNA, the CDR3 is TGCAGTGCTAGAGATGGACTAGCGGCCTTCGGCACCGGGGAGCTGTTTTTT.

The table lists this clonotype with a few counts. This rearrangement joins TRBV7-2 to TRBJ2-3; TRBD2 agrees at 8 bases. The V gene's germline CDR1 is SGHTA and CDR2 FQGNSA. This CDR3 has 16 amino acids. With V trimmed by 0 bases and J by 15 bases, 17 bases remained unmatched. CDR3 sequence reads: CASSLAPISGSTRGYF. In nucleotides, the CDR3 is TGTGCCAGCAGCTTAGCACCCATCAGCGGGAGCACTCGTGGTTATTTT.

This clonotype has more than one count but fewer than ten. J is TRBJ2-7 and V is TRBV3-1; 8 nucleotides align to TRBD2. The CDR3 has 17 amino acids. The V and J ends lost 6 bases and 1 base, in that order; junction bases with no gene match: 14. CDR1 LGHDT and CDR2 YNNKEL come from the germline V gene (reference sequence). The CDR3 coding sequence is TGTGCCAGCAGTCTACGGGCCCCGACTAGCGCTTCCTACGAGCAGTACTTC. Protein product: CASSLRAPTSASYEQYF.

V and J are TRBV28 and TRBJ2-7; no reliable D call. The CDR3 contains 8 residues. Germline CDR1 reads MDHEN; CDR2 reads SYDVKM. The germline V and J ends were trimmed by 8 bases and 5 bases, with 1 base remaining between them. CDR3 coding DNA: TGTGCCAGCGACGAGCAGTACTTC. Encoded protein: CASDEQYF.

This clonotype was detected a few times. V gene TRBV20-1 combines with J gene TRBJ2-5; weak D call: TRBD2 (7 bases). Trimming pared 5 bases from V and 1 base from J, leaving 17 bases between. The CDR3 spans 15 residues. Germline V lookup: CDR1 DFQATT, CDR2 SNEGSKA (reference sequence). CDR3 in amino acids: CSAYDLGGVQETQYF. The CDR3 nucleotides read TGCAGTGCTTACGACTTAGGGGGGGTCCAAGAGACCCAGTACTTC.

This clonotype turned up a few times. The CDR3 loop reads CASSEGTSGRLYEQYF. CDR3 bases: TGTGCCAGCAGCGAGGGGACTAGCGGGAGGCTCTACGAGCAGTACTTC. J is TRBJ2-7 and V is TRBV9; 15 nucleotides match TRBD2. Germline CDR1 reads SGDLS; CDR2 reads YYNGEE. Trimming cost V 3 bases and J 3 bases; bases outside gene matches: 4. The CDR3 loop spans 16 amino acids.

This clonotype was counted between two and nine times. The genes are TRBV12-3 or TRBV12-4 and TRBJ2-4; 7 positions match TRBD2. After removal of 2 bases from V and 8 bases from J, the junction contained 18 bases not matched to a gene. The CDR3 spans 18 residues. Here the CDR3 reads CASSLRIVGGGDKHIQYF. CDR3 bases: TGTGCCAGCAGTTTAAGAATCGTGGGTGGGGGGGATAAGCACATTCAGTACTTC.

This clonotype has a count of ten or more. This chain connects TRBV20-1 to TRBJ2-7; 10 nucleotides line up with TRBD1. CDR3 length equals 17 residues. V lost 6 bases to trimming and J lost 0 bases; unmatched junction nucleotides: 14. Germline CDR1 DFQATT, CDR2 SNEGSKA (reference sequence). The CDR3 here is CSASGTGVARSSYEQYF. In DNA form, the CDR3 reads TGCAGTGCGAGCGGGACAGGGGTAGCTCGGAGCTCCTACGAGCAGTACTTC.